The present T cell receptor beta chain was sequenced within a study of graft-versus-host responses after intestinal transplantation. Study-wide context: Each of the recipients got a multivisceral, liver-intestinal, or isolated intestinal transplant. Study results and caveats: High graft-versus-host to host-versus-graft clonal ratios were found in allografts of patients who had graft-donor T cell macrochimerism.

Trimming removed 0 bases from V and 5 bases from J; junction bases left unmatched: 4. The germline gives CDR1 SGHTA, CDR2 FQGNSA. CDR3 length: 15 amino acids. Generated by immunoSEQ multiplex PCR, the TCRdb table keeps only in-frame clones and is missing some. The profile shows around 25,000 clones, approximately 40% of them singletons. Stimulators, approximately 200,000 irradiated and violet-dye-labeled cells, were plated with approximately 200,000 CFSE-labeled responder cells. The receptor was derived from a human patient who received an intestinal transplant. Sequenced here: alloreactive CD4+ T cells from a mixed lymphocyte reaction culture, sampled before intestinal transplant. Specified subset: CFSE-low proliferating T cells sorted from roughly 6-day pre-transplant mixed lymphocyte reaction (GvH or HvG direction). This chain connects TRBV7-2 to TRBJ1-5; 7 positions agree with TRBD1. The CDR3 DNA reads TGTGCCAGCAGCTTAGCAGGGACAGCCCATCAGCCCCAGCATTTT. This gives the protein CASSLAGTAHQPQHF. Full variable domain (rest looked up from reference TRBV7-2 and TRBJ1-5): GAGVSQSPSNKVTEKGKDVELRCDPISGHTALYWYRQSLGQGLEFLIYFQGNSAPDKSGLPSDRFSAERTGGSVSTLTIQRTQQEDSAVYLCASSLAGTAHQPQHFGDGTRLSIL.